Sequencing of this T cell receptor (beta chain) was carried out in a study of neurological immune-mediated disorders. The germline CDR1 and CDR2 sequences are LGHDT and YNNKEL (reference sequence). V dropped 1 base and J dropped 3 bases, with 10 bases sitting between them. The CDR3 runs to 15 residues. This clonotype was seen at least ten times. The authors made cDNA by 5'RACE with 10-nucleotide random UMIs. A single record per CDR3 protein comes from TCRdb applying MiXCR to the 5' RACE reads. The sample shows 80,000 to 100,000 distinct CDR3 sequences, around 3.5% of them seen only once. Sequenced input: PBMCs. V usage is TRBV3-1 and J usage is TRBJ1-5; the D is unclear. The source is a woman in her 50s with multiple sclerosis. The CDR3 DNA follows: TGTGCCAGCAGCCAAGGTTTGCAGAACAATCAGCCCCAGCATTTT. As protein: CASSQGLQNNQPQHF.